The T cell receptor beta chain described here comes from a study of CD8+ T cells in alopecia areata. Study-level background: Affected scalp percentage determined the severity score of treated patients.

There are 15 residues in the CDR3. V dropped 1 base and J dropped 3; count of bases not matched to a gene: 7. Germline V lookup: CDR1 SGHDT, CDR2 YYEEEE. Extraction of RNA preceded its reverse transcription into cDNA, which served as the sequencing template. Assay: immunoSEQ multiplex PCR; the TCRdb copy retains only in-frame clones and omits some. Here the sample spans approximately 210,000 clones, around 60% being singletons. Indicated treatment: oral pan-JAK inhibitor, 5-10 mg twice daily. This clone was counted between two and nine times. The sample was CD4+ T cells sorted from blood, taken between weeks 49 and 50, from a patient treated with tofacitinib. The rearrangement joins TRBV5-6 to TRBJ2-7; 7 nucleotides line up with TRBD2. The origin of this receptor is a human donor with alopecia areata. CDR3 DNA sequence: TGTGCCAGCAGCTTGAATCCTAGCGGAAACTACGAGCAGTACTTC. Protein sequence: CASSLNPSGNYEQYF.